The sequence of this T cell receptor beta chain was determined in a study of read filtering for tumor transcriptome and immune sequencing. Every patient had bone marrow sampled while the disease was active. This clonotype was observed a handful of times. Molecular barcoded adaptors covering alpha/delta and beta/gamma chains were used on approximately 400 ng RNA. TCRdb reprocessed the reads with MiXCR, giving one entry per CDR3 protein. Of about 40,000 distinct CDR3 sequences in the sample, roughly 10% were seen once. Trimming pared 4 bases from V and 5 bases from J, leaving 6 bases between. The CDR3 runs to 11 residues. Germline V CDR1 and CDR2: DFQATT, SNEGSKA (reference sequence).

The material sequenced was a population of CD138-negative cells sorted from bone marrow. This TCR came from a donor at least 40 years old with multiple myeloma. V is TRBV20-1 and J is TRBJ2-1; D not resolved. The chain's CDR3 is CSAMPHNEQFF. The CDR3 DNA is TGCAGTGCTATGCCCCACAATGAGCAGTTCTTC.